What follows are 8 T cell receptor beta chains derived from one specimen sequenced in a study of T cells in Graves' hyperthyroidism and ophthalmopathy. TCR beta CDR3 region amplification was performed from RNA transcripts. When the TCR CDR3 underwent first-round RT-PCR, the HTBI primer set was used. TCRdb fed the multiplex PCR reads into MiXCR, producing one record per CDR3 protein. Among 700,000 or so distinct CDR3 sequences listed, around 15% were seen once. Material for sequencing was blood. Receptor source: a man younger than 30 with Graves' hyperthyroidism.

With respect to this clonotype: This may arise from a read error, as a much more abundant clone is one base away. The J gene is TRBJ2-7, the V gene TRBV20-1, with 12 positions matching TRBD2. V lost 6 bases and J lost 8; bases outside the gene matches: 11. The CDR3 is 14 amino acids. From germline, CDR1 is DFQATT and CDR2 SNEGSKA (reference sequence). The CDR3 reads CSARRLAGVGKQYF. The CDR3 DNA follows: TGCAGTGCCAGAAGACTAGCGGGAGTAGGGAAGCAGTACTTC.

This clonotype was seen many times. The rearrangement uses TRBV5-6 and TRBJ2-3; D might be TRBD1 (6 bases). Germline CDR1 reads SGHDT; CDR2 reads YYEEEE. The CDR3 runs 14 residues. V lost 4 bases and J lost 4, with 13 bases in between. In nucleotides, the CDR3 is TGTGCCAGCAGCGGATGGACAGCTTCAGATACGCAGTATTTT. Its protein product is CASSGWTASDTQYF.

CDR3 residues: CASSWTGKNYGYTF. The CDR3 bases are TGTGCCAGCAGTTGGACAGGGAAGAACTATGGCTACACCTTC. The genes are TRBV6-1 and TRBJ1-2; TRBD1 matches 8 bases. This CDR3 is built from 14 residues. Germline V lookup: CDR1 MNHNS, CDR2 SASEGT. Losses at the gene ends were 5 bases for V and 2 bases for J; bases not matched to a gene: 4.

At least ten counts were recorded for this clonotype. V gene TRBV6-2 or TRBV6-3 combines with J gene TRBJ2-7; TRBD2 matches at 12 bases. The CDR3 has 14 amino acids. V gave up 5 bases and J gave up 3 bases; unmatched junction bases: 2. The V gene's germline CDR1 is MNHEY and CDR2 SVGEGT. The CDR3, as DNA: TGTGCCAGCAGTCGGACTAGCGGGGACTACGAGCAGTACTTC. Its protein product is CASSRTSGDYEQYF.

A few counts support this clonotype. The chain recombines TRBV28 with TRBJ1-1, with 8 nucleotides matching TRBD1. CDR1 MDHEN and CDR2 SYDVKM come from the germline V gene. This CDR3 spans 14 amino acids. V dropped 7 bases and J dropped 3; count of bases not matched to a gene: 7. Here the CDR3 reads CASKRTGWDTEAFF. CDR3 bases: TGTGCCAGCAAGAGGACAGGGTGGGACACTGAAGCTTTCTTT.

Many counts were recorded for this clonotype. The genes are TRBV2 and TRBJ2-7; no definite D call. V lost 5 bases and J lost 7, with 15 bases in between. The CDR3 is 13 residues long. Per germline, CDR1 SNHLY and CDR2 FYNNEI. The DNA of the CDR3 is TGTGCCAGCAGTCCGTCCCCCTTGGGAGAGCAGTACTTC. It translates to CASSPSPLGEQYF.

This clonotype showed up just a few times. The chain carries TRBV30 and TRBJ1-5; no clear D. The CDR3 covers 13 residues. Deletions cut 4 bases from V and 7 bases from J, with 14 bases between. Germline V CDR1 and CDR2: GTSNPN, SVGIG (reference sequence). The CDR3 DNA is TGTGCCTGGAATTACGGGTGGAACCAGCCCCAGCATTTT. This sequence encodes CAWNYGWNQPQHF.

CDR3 coding DNA: TGTGCCAGCAGCTTCGATGACCTGTCGGAAGCTTTCTTT. Its translation: CASSFDDLSEAFF. This rearrangement joins TRBV11-2 to TRBJ1-1; D gene uncertain. The germline gives CDR1 SGHAT, CDR2 FQNNGV. This CDR3 is 13 amino acids long. V was pared by 3 bases and J by 8 bases, with 13 bases between. The variable domain in full, with the rest retrieved from reference TRBV11-2 and TRBJ1-1, is EAGVAQSPRYKIIEKRQSVAFWCNPISGHATLYWYQQILGQGPKLLIQFQNNGVVDDSQLPKDRFSAERLKGVDSTLKIQPAKLEDSAVYLCASSFDDLSEAFFGQGTRLTVV.